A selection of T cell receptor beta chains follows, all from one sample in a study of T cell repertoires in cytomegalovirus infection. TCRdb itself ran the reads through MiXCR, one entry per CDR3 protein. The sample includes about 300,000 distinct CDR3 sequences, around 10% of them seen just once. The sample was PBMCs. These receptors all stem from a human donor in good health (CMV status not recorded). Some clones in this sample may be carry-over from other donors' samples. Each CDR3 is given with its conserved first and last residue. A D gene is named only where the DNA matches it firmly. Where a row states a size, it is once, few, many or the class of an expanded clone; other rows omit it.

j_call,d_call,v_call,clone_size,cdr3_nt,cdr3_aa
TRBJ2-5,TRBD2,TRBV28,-,TGTGCCAGCAGTTTACCAAGCGGGGGTGAGACCCAGTACTTC,CASSLPSGGETQYF
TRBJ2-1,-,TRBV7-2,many,TGTGCCAGCAGCTTAGCGGGGGGGCGGCGGCAGTTCTTC,CASSLAGGRRQFF
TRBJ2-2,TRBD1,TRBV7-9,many,TGTGCCAGCAGCCAATTGGGACAGCCGAACACCGGGGAGCTGTTTTTT,CASSQLGQPNTGELFF
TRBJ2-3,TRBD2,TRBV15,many,TGTGCCACCAGCAGAGGGAGCGGGGGGCGCACAGATACGCAGTATTTT,CATSRGSGGRTDTQYF
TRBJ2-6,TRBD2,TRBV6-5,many,TGTGCCAGCAGTGCCGGAGTAGCGGGCTCCGGGGGAGGGGCCAACGTCCTGACTTTC,CASSAGVAGSGGGANVLTF
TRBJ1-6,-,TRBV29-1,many,TGCTTAATTTCCTGGACGGAGGACAGCTCCTATAATTCACCCCTCCACTTT,CLISWTEDSSYNSPLHF
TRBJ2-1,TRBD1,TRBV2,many,TGTGCCAGCAGGGACAGGGGCAATGAGCAGTTCTTC,CASRDRGNEQFF
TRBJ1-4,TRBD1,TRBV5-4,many,TGTGCCAGCAGCACCGGACAGGGCATGACTAATGAAAAACTGTTTTTT,CASSTGQGMTNEKLFF
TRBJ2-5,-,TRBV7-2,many,TGTGCCAGCAGCTTAAGGTGGCAGGGGGGAGCAGAGACCCAGTACTTC,CASSLRWQGGAETQYF
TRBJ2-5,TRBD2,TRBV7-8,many,TGTGCCAGCAGCTTAATGGAGGTCGGGAGGGGGCAAGAGACCCAGTACTTC,CASSLMEVGRGQETQYF
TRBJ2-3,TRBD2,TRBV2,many,TGTGCCACTCGCCTAGCGGGGGGGCTTTCAGCAGATACGCAGTATTTT,CATRLAGGLSADTQYF
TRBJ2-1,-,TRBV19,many,TGTGCCAGTACCATGGGGCAGGGCCTCCTTATTTCCTACAATGAGCAGTTCTTC,CASTMGQGLLISYNEQFF
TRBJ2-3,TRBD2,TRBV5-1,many,TGCGCCAGCAGCACGGGACTAGCGGGGGGGCTGCCAGATACGCAGTATTTT,CASSTGLAGGLPDTQYF
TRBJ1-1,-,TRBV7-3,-,TGTGCCAGCAGCCTCCAGGGAGGTGTCACTGAAGCTTTCTTT,CASSLQGGVTEAFF
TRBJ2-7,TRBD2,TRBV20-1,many,TGCAGTGCTAGAAATCCACTAGCGGACAGCTCCTACGAGCAGTACTTC,CSARNPLADSSYEQYF
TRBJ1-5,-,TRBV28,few,TGTGCCAGCAGTAACTCCTATCAGCCCCAGCATTTT,CASSNSYQPQHF
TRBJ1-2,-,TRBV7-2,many,TGTGCCAGCAATTCGGGGGGGCCCTATGGCTACACCTTC,CASNSGGPYGYTF
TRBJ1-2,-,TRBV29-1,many,TGCAGCGTCCAGGGAGTAGTCTCCAACTATGGCTACACCTTC,CSVQGVVSNYGYTF
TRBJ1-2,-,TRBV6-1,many,TGTGCCAGCATGAAGGGCGACTATGGCTACACCTTC,CASMKGDYGYTF
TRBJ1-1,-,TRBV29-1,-,TGCAGCGTTGAAGATCTTCAGTTAGGCAGGGGAACTATGAACACTGAAGCTTTCTTT,CSVEDLQLGRGTMNTEAFF
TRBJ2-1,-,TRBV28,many,TGTGCCAGCAGTTTCCCAAATGAGCAGTTCTTC,CASSFPNEQFF
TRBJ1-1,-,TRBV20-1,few,TGCAGTGCTAGAGAAGCAACAGGGTTTGCTGAAGCTTTCTTT,CSAREATGFAEAFF
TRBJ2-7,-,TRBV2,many,TGTGCCAGCAGTGAAGCCGAAAGAGACAGGCCCCGACCCTACGAGCAGTACTTC,CASSEAERDRPRPYEQYF
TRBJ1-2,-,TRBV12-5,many,TGTGCTAGTGGTTTGTCCGGCAGGGCCCTATATGGCTACACCTTC,CASGLSGRALYGYTF
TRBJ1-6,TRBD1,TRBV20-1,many,TGCAGTGCTAGGGCGGGACAGGGGAGTTCACCCCTCCACTTT,CSARAGQGSSPLHF
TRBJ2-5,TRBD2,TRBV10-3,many,TGTGCCAGTAAGGTACAGCGGGGGGGGTCAGAGACCCAGTACTTC,CASKVQRGGSETQYF
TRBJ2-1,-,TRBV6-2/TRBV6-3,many,TGTGCCAGCAGTTACCTCCCCTATGAGCAGTTCTTC,CASSYLPYEQFF
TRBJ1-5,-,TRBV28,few,TGTGCCAGCAGCGCCCCCGGGGGGTCAGGGCAGCCCCAGCATTTT,CASSAPGGSGQPQHF
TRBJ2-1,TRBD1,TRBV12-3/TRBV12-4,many,TGTGCCAGCAGTCCTGGACAGGGAGGATACAATGAGCAGTTCTTC,CASSPGQGGYNEQFF
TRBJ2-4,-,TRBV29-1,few,TGCAGCGTTTCCGGGCCACTAGTAGCCAAAAACATTCAGTACTTC,CSVSGPLVAKNIQYF
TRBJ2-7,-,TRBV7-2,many,TGTGCCAGCAGCTCCGGACGAGGCTACGAGCAGTACTTC,CASSSGRGYEQYF
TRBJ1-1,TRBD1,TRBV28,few,TGTGCCAGCAAACACAGGGGTATGAACACTGAAGCTTTCTTT,CASKHRGMNTEAFF
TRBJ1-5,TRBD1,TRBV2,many,TGTGCCAGCAGCCGGACGGACAGGCTCGGTCAGCCCCAGCATTTT,CASSRTDRLGQPQHF
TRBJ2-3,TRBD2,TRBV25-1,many,TGTGCCAGCAGTGAATCGGAAGCGGGGAGATCCACAGATACGCAGTATTTT,CASSESEAGRSTDTQYF
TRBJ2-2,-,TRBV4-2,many,TGTGCCAGCACCCTCGGGGGTGCGAACACCGGGGAGCTGTTTTTT,CASTLGGANTGELFF
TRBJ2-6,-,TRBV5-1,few,TGCGCCACCAAGACGGAACCTGGGGCCAACGTCCTGACTTTC,CATKTEPGANVLTF
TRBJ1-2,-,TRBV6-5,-,TGTGCCAGCAGTTACTCGATTTCCAGGGACTATGGCTACACCTTC,CASSYSISRDYGYTF
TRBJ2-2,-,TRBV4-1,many,TGCGCCAGCAGCCAGAACGTGGGGGGGCCGACCGGGGAGCTGTTTTTT,CASSQNVGGPTGELFF
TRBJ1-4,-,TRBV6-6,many,TGTGCCAGCAGTTACTCGAGCGGGGCGGGAGCAACTAATGAAAAACTGTTTTTT,CASSYSSGAGATNEKLFF
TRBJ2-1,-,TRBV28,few,TGTGCCAGCAGATCCACCCACCGGAATGAGCAGTTCTTC,CASRSTHRNEQFF
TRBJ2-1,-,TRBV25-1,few,TGTGCCAGCAGTGGTATGGGGGAGGTACGGTTCTTC,CASSGMGEVRFF